The 17 T cell receptor beta chains presented below share a single source sample, sequenced in a study of T-cell memory formation after mild COVID-19. MiXCR was run by TCRdb on the 5' RACE reads, yielding one entry per CDR3 protein. The profile shows under 600,000 distinct CDR3 sequences, about 20% of them singletons. The sequencing input was PBMCs or a T cell subset sorted from them (not recorded which). These TCRs come from an adult woman who had mild COVID-19 (a few samples of this study predate the infection). Cell type and time point are not known.

In this sample, this clonotype turned up a few times. The rearrangement uses TRBV10-3 and TRBJ2-7; D remains ambiguous. Germline assignment: CDR1 ENHRY and CDR2 SYGVKD. This CDR3 is 13 amino acids long. Trimming cost V 8 bases and J 0 bases, with 11 bases left between them. The CDR3 reads CAISKDRSYEQYF. The CDR3 region has the DNA TGTGCCATCTCGAAGGACCGCTCCTACGAGCAGTACTTC.

This rearrangement joins TRBV6-4 to TRBJ2-7; 11 bases are shared with TRBD2. V trimming: 7 bases; J trimming: 3 bases; junction bases outside the gene matches: 5. CDR3 size: 14 residues. The germline V gene encodes CDR1 MRHNA and CDR2 SNTAGT. CDR3 region: CASTVLAGVYEQYF. DNA for the CDR3: TGTGCCAGCACTGTACTAGCGGGAGTCTACGAGCAGTACTTC.

The chain carries TRBV19 and TRBJ2-3; 7 nucleotides agree with TRBD1. V dropped 1 base and J dropped 9; count of bases not matched to a gene: 16. The CDR3 runs to 17 residues. Germline V gene lookup returns CDR1 LNHDA and CDR2 SQIVND (reference sequence). The CDR3 is CASSIAVDRPRSRTQYF. The CDR3 DNA reads TGTGCCAGTAGTATAGCCGTGGACAGGCCGAGGAGTCGGACGCAGTATTTT.

The rearrangement joins TRBV9 to TRBJ2-1; TRBD2 is a possible D gene (7 bases). Germline V gene data show CDR1 as SGDLS and CDR2 as YYNGEE. Trimming took 4 bases from V and 5 from J, leaving 10 bases between them. CDR3 size: 13 residues. CDR3 residues: CASSPGGHNEQFF. The CDR3 nucleotides read TGTGCCAGCAGCCCCGGGGGGCACAATGAGCAGTTCTTC.

The chain carries TRBV12-5 and TRBJ2-5; TRBD2 matches at 8 bases. Trimming took 0 bases from V and 1 from J; bases not matched to a gene: 13. This CDR3 contains 19 residues. Germline CDR1 and CDR2: LGHNT and FRNRAP. CDR3 nucleotide sequence: TGTGCTAGTGGTTTGGTACAAGTTCGGGAGGGAGCCTTCCAAGAGACCCAGTACTTC. It is translated as CASGLVQVREGAFQETQYF.

The chain links TRBV19 to TRBJ1-1, with 7 positions matching TRBD1. Germline values: CDR1 LNHDA, CDR2 SQIVND (reference sequence). The CDR3 loop spans 16 amino acids. V lost 3 bases and J lost 2; bases outside the gene matches: 9. CDR3 loop: CASSMTGTARNTEAFF. As DNA, the CDR3 is TGTGCCAGTAGTATGACGGGGACAGCCAGAAACACTGAAGCTTTCTTT.

In this sample, this clonotype turned up a few times. V usage is TRBV5-5 and J usage is TRBJ2-1; 7 bases are shared with TRBD2. Per the germline V gene, CDR1 is SGHKS and CDR2 is YYEKEE (reference sequence). J gave up 6 bases and V 4 bases, and 7 bases lay outside the gene matches. The CDR3 has 14 amino acids. CDR3 in DNA: TGTGCCAGCAGCCGGCCGGGGGGTGGCAATGAGCAGTTCTTC. This codes for CASSRPGGGNEQFF.

The gene calls are TRBV3-1 and TRBJ2-3; maybe TRBD2 (6 bases). Trimming pared 0 bases from V and 9 bases from J, leaving 7 bases between. Germline lookup yields CDR1 LGHDT and CDR2 YNNKEL (reference sequence). The length of the CDR3 is 12 residues. The CDR3 DNA is TGTGCCAGCAGCCAAGATGGGGGGACGCAGTATTTT. Translated: CASSQDGGTQYF.

This clonotype has a handful of counts. The chain employs TRBV12-3 or TRBV12-4 and TRBJ2-3; a possible D gene is TRBD2 (7 bases). This CDR3 contains 12 residues. Trimming left V 3 bases short and J 14 bases short, with 15 bases between. The CDR3 spells CASSFPTGRAYF. The CDR3 nucleotides read TGTGCCAGCAGTTTCCCAACAGGGAGGGCGTATTTT.

This clonotype came up a few times. The chain employs TRBV4-3 and TRBJ2-6, with 7 nucleotides matching TRBD2. The CDR3 loop spans 18 amino acids. Looked up from germline, CDR1 is LGHNA and CDR2 is YSLEER. V dropped 6 bases and J dropped 0; count of bases not matched to a gene: 11. DNA of the CDR3: TGCGCCAGCAGTGCAACGTTAGCGGGTCCCTCTGGGGCCAACGTCCTGACTTTC. It yields the protein CASSATLAGPSGANVLTF.

J is TRBJ2-1 and V is TRBV5-1; TRBD2 aligns across 8 bases. This CDR3 comprises 16 residues. Trimming cost V 6 bases and J 3 bases; bases outside gene matches: 11. Germline CDR1 and CDR2: SGHRS and YFSETQ. CDR3 nucleotide sequence: TGCGCCAGCACCCTCCACCGGGGGGGGTACTACAATGAGCAGTTCTTC. Translating it yields CASTLHRGGYYNEQFF.

The V call is TRBV21-1, the J call TRBJ1-5. TRBV21-1 is a pseudogene locus. The CDR3 spans 16 residues. CDR3 sequence (DNA): TGTGCCAGCAGCAAATGGGAGGGATCATGGAATCAGCCCCAGCATTTT. Translation: CASSKWEGSWNQPQHF.

The gene calls are TRBV14 and TRBJ2-1; possible D gene TRBD2, 5 bases. V shed 4 bases and J shed 6 bases, with 16 bases lying between them. This CDR3 is built from 15 residues. The germline CDR1 and CDR2 sequences are SGHDN and FVKESK. This CDR3 reads CASSPTRDQSNEQFF. The CDR3 coding sequence is TGTGCCAGCAGCCCGACCCGGGATCAGTCCAATGAGCAGTTCTTC. Looking up the rest from reference TRBV14 and TRBJ2-1 gives the full variable domain: EAGVTQFPSHSVIEKGQTVTLRCDPISGHDNLYWYRRVMGKEIKFLLHFVKESKQDESGMPNNRFLAERTGGTYSTLKVQPAELEDSGVYFCASSPTRDQSNEQFFGPGTRLTVL.

This chain joins TRBV9 and TRBJ2-1; 8 bases are shared with TRBD2. This CDR3 comprises 15 residues. Germline CDR1 reads SGDLS; CDR2 reads YYNGEE. V lost 0 bases to trimming and J lost 5 bases; unmatched junction nucleotides: 4. Here the CDR3 DNA reads TGTGCCAGCAGCGTAGGGAGCGGGAGTAACAATGAGCAGTTCTTC. Encoded protein: CASSVGSGSNNEQFF. Combining the CDR3 with reference TRBV9 and TRBJ2-1 gives the whole variable domain DSGVTQTPKHLITATGQRVTLRCSPRSGDLSVYWYQQSLDQGLQFLIQYYNGEERAKGNILERFSAQQFPDLHSELNLSSLELGDSALYFCASSVGSGSNNEQFFGPGTRLTVL.

V is TRBV6-5 and J is TRBJ2-7; 7 bases agree with TRBD2. With 2 bases clipped from V and 0 bases from J, the junction kept 4 bases outside the gene matches. This CDR3 is 15 amino acids long. From germline, CDR1 is MNHEY and CDR2 SVGAGI. The CDR3 loop is CASSYQGGSSYEQYF. The CDR3 DNA reads TGTGCCAGCAGTTACCAGGGAGGGAGCTCCTACGAGCAGTACTTC.

The gene calls are TRBV3-1 and TRBJ1-1; weak D call: TRBD1 (6 bases). Germline V gene lookup returns CDR1 LGHDT and CDR2 YNNKEL (reference sequence). V shed 4 bases and J shed 3 bases, with 15 bases lying between them. This CDR3 comprises 15 residues. In DNA form, the CDR3 reads TGTGCCAGCAGCCGCAGATCGGGGGGGCACACTGAAGCTTTCTTT. Its protein product is CASSRRSGGHTEAFF.

The chain joins TRBV7-9 to TRBJ2-7; D call uncertain. CDR1 and CDR2 (germline): SEHNR, FQNEAQ (reference sequence). CDR3 size: 15 residues. Between the trimmed V and J ends, which lost 1 base and 5 bases, there was a span of 15 bases. CDR3 sequence: CASSLGSNPFDEQYF. The CDR3 nucleotides read TGTGCCAGCAGCTTAGGCTCCAATCCCTTTGACGAGCAGTACTTC. The full variable domain, in which reference TRBV7-9 and TRBJ2-7 provide the parts outside the CDR3, is DTGVSQNPRHKITKRGQNVTFRCDPISEHNRLYWYRQTLGQGPEFLTYFQNEAQLEKSRLLSDRFSAERPKGSFSTLEIQRTEQGDSAMYLCASSLGSNPFDEQYFGPGTRLTVT.